The 23 T cell receptor beta chains in this list originate from one sample, sequenced in a study of regulatory T cells in long-lasting Graves disease. Time point described: newly diagnosed GD, antithyroid drugs for less than 3 months. PBMC RNA was the source of the TCR library. In building TCR beta libraries, iRepertoire HTBI primers were used together with Arm-PCR of CDR3 regions. TCRdb recomputed calls from the multiplex PCR reads with MiXCR, one row per CDR3 protein. Seen here are about 530,000 distinct CDR3 sequences, 16% observed once, and the top ten hold around 25%. These sequences were also reported in another study, on T cells in Graves' hyperthyroidism and ophthalmopathy.

This specimen consisted of peripheral blood mononuclear cells (PBMCs), obtained at new diagnosis, from a patient treated with antithyroid drugs. The receptor source for this set is a woman aged 35-60 years with Graves disease.

This chain connects TRBV3-1 to TRBJ2-7; 8 bases fit TRBD2. Trimming cost V 11 bases and J 5 bases; bases outside gene matches: 11. The CDR3 contains 13 residues. The germline CDR1 and CDR2 sequences are LGHDT and YNNKEL (reference sequence). This chain's CDR3 is CAVRTSYRHEQYF. As DNA, the CDR3 is TGTGCCGTCCGGACTAGCTATCGCCACGAGCAGTACTTC.

In regard to this clonotype: A read error may explain this, as a much larger clone is one base away. The chain combines TRBV7-8 with TRBJ1-6, with a tentative D call TRBD1 (5 bases). This CDR3 spans 14 amino acids. Germline V gene lookup returns CDR1 SGHVS and CDR2 FQNEAQ. The CDR3 protein is CGSSRERFNSPLHF. The CDR3 DNA is TGTGGCAGCAGCAGGGAGAGATTTAATTCACCCCTCCACTTT.

The V gene is TRBV20-1, the J gene TRBJ2-2; D not resolved. Per the germline V gene, CDR1 is DFQATT and CDR2 is SNEGSKA (reference sequence). The CDR3 loop spans 15 amino acids. V lost 0 bases, J lost 3 bases, and 11 bases lay in between. CDR3 coding DNA: TGCAGTGCTAGAGATATGACTGGGGACACCGGGGAGCTGTTTTTT. It encodes CSARDMTGDTGELFF.

The rearrangement joins TRBV5-1 to TRBJ2-5; 7 nucleotides agree with TRBD1. V shed 4 bases and J 1 base; nucleotides not matched to a gene: 4. The CDR3 spans 14 residues. The germline gives CDR1 SGHRS, CDR2 YFSETQ. CDR3 sequence reads: CASSLGQSQETQYF. The CDR3 bases are TGCGCCAGCAGCCTGGGACAGTCCCAAGAGACCCAGTACTTC.

V and J are TRBV19 and TRBJ2-1; TRBD2 agrees at 10 bases. V shed 2 bases, J shed 13 bases, and the junction held 14 bases outside the gene matches. The CDR3 has 16 residues. Germline V CDR1 and CDR2: LNHDA, SQIVND (reference sequence). In DNA, the CDR3 is TGTGCCAGTAGTATACGAGGGGCTAGCGGGGGCACTGCCCAGTTCTTC. This gives the protein CASSIRGASGGTAQFF.

This clonotype showed up many times. The chain is built from TRBV20-1 and TRBJ2-7; 7 bases map to TRBD2. Germline assignment: CDR1 DFQATT and CDR2 SNEGSKA (reference sequence). V was clipped by 3 bases and J by 3 bases; unmatched bases: 5. This CDR3 region has 13 residues. The CDR3 DNA follows: TGCAGTGCTAGCAGCGGGGAGGACTACGAGCAGTACTTC. Amino acid sequence: CSASSGEDYEQYF.

This clonotype was counted at least ten times. The genes are TRBV5-4 and TRBJ1-2, with TRBD1 matching over 8 bases. The CDR3 is 13 amino acids. Germline trimming cut 1 base from V and 8 bases from J; bases unmatched to any gene: 4. Germline CDR1 and CDR2: SGHNT and YYREEE (reference sequence). In DNA form, the CDR3 reads TGTGCCAGCAGCTTGCAGGGGGCGGTAGGCTACACCTTC. Protein product: CASSLQGAVGYTF.

V and J are TRBV20-1 and TRBJ2-1, with 8 bases lining up with TRBD2. The CDR3 covers 12 residues. Trimming cost V 6 bases and J 8 bases; bases outside gene matches: 6. The germline V gene has CDR1 DFQATT and CDR2 SNEGSKA (reference sequence). The CDR3 loop reads CSALSGGDEQFF. The CDR3 DNA reads TGCAGTGCCCTAAGCGGGGGAGATGAGCAGTTCTTC.

The rearrangement links TRBV27 to TRBJ1-5, with D perhaps TRBD1 (6 bases). V lost 6 bases and J 3 bases, leaving 12 bases between the germline ends. CDR1 and CDR2 (germline): MNHEY, SMNVEV (reference sequence). The CDR3 consists of 14 residues. CDR3 sequence reads: CASSIGGNNQPQHF. CDR3 coding DNA: TGTGCCAGCAGCATAGGGGGGAACAATCAGCCCCAGCATTTT.

The chain uses TRBV3-1 and TRBJ2-7; 8 bases map to TRBD2. Per germline, CDR1 LGHDT and CDR2 YNNKEL (reference sequence). V trimming: 4 bases; J trimming: 1 base; junction bases outside the gene matches: 9. The CDR3 sequence is 16 residues long. The DNA of the CDR3 is TGTGCCAGCAGCCCTTGGGCTAGCGGGCCGTCCTACGAGCAGTACTTC. It specifies CASSPWASGPSYEQYF.

This clonotype occurred many times. One junction end does not reproduce the germline sequence, and a read error may be involved. V and J are TRBV5-1 and TRBJ2-1, with D possibly TRBD2 on 6 matching bases. CDR3 length: 14 residues. Looked up from germline, CDR1 is SGHRS and CDR2 is YFSETQ. The CDR3 reads CASSPGGSYNEQFF. CDR3 DNA sequence: TGTGCCAGCAGCCCCGGGGGCTCCTACAATGAGCAGTTCTTC.

The V call is TRBV6-5, the J call TRBJ2-2; 8 nucleotides match TRBD1. V shed 4 bases, J shed 0 bases, and the junction held 4 bases outside the gene matches. The CDR3 contains 16 residues. Germline V gives CDR1 MNHEY, CDR2 SVGAGI. The CDR3, as DNA: TGTGCCAGCAGTTGGGGACAGGATACGAACACCGGGGAGCTGTTTTTT. Protein product: CASSWGQDTNTGELFF.

The J gene is TRBJ1-5, the V gene TRBV4-1; no clear D gene. This CDR3 contains 13 residues. Germline V lookup: CDR1 MGHRA, CDR2 YSYEKL. Trimming pared 1 base from V and 5 bases from J, leaving 6 bases between. The CDR3 here is CASSQANYQPQHF. The DNA for the CDR3 is TGCGCCAGCAGCCAAGCTAACTATCAGCCCCAGCATTTT.

This clonotype was counted at least ten times. This sequence joins TRBV11-2 and TRBJ1-2; no reliable D call. Trimming removed 0 bases from V and 8 bases from J, with 13 bases in between. This CDR3 contains 14 residues. Per the germline V gene, CDR1 is SGHAT and CDR2 is FQNNGV. CDR3: CASSLDTVSGGYTF. The DNA of the CDR3 is TGTGCCAGCAGCTTAGATACAGTCTCTGGGGGCTACACCTTC.

In this sample, this clonotype turned up a few times. A read error is likely, as this CDR3 ends without the conserved phenylalanine or tryptophan. The DNA is left out, because the CDR3 cannot be placed on it with certainty; the CDR3 is given as TCRdb lists it. The J gene is TRBJ1-4, the V gene TRBV20-1. Inclusive of both ends, the CDR3 amounts to 12 amino acids. Looked up from germline, CDR1 is DFQATT and CDR2 is SNEGSKA (reference sequence). CDR3 region: CSARRGPDSPVL.

The chain couples TRBV28 to TRBJ1-1, with 9 bases matching TRBD1. V lost 7 bases, J lost 10 bases, and 7 bases stayed unmatched. Germline loops: CDR1 MDHEN, CDR2 SYDVKM. This CDR3 contains 12 residues. The CDR3 spells CASTPGQGGAFF. CDR3 sequence (DNA): TGTGCCAGCACTCCGGGACAGGGCGGAGCTTTCTTT.

This clonotype was found many times. The rearrangement links TRBV12-3 or TRBV12-4 to TRBJ1-1; TRBD1 matches at 7 bases. The CDR3 covers 12 residues. V lost 5 bases and J lost 11; bases outside the gene matches: 8. Here the CDR3 DNA reads TGTGCCAGCAGTCCCCGACAGGGAGGGGCTTTCTTT. It is translated as CASSPRQGGAFF.

The chain joins TRBV7-9 to TRBJ2-7, with D perhaps matching TRBD1 (6 bases). This CDR3 contains 16 residues. CDR1 SEHNR and CDR2 FQNEAQ come from the germline V gene (reference sequence). Trimming removed 1 base at V and 4 bases at J, with 17 bases between. The CDR3 is CASSLVTWGHKYEQYF. CDR3 DNA: TGTGCCAGCAGCTTAGTGACTTGGGGACACAAATACGAGCAGTACTTC.

This clonotype was seen more than once but under ten times. V and J are TRBV3-1 and TRBJ2-7, with TRBD1 matching over 9 bases. With 5 bases clipped from V and 3 bases from J, the junction kept 11 bases outside the gene matches. Germline loops: CDR1 LGHDT, CDR2 YNNKEL (reference sequence). This CDR3 is built from 16 residues. The CDR3: CASSSTPGQGFYEQYF. The CDR3 DNA reads TGTGCCAGCAGCTCCACGCCGGGACAGGGCTTCTACGAGCAGTACTTC.

This clonotype was recorded many times. The V call is TRBV28, the J call TRBJ1-3; possibly TRBD1 for D (5 bases). The CDR3 has 17 residues. The germline V gene encodes CDR1 MDHEN and CDR2 SYDVKM. V was trimmed by 3 bases and J by 4 bases, leaving 19 bases between them. The DNA for the CDR3 is TGTGCCAGCAGTTTCGGGTCGGACGGAGGGGTAGGAAACACCATATATTTT. This codes for CASSFGSDGGVGNTIYF.

This clonotype was picked up many times. The rearrangement joins TRBV11-2 to TRBJ1-2; weak D call: TRBD1 (5 bases). Germline loops: CDR1 SGHAT, CDR2 FQNNGV. The CDR3 totals 13 residues. Trimming took off 5 bases at V and 8 bases at J, with 15 bases between the two ends. In DNA form, the CDR3 reads TGTGCCAGCAGCCTCGGGACGACGTGGGGCTACACCTTC. It codes for CASSLGTTWGYTF.

This clonotype was observed a handful of times. The chain recombines TRBV7-9 with TRBJ2-2, with D uncertain. CDR1 is SEHNR and CDR2 is FQNEAQ in the germline V gene (reference sequence). The V end lost 11 bases, the J end lost 0 bases, and 13 bases lay between the germline ends. The CDR3 is 14 amino acids. The CDR3 spells CALGWGSNTGELFF. The CDR3 coding sequence is TGTGCCCTCGGGTGGGGTTCGAACACCGGGGAGCTGTTTTTT.

Worth noting for this clonotype: A much larger clone differs by one base, so this may be a read error. The genes are TRBV28 and TRBJ1-2; TRBD1 matches 10 bases. From germline, CDR1 is MDHEN and CDR2 SYDVKM. This CDR3 spans 15 amino acids. The CDR3: CASGLWDRGIYGYTF. As DNA, the CDR3 is TGTGCCAGCGGTTTATGGGACAGGGGAATATATGGCTACACCTTC.